The present T cell receptor beta chain was sequenced within a study of blood T cells in healthy people across ages. Study outcomes and limitations: Strong correlation was found linking TCR beta diversity to naive T cell percentage.

This clonotype has at least ten counts. Its specificity is unknown. The second PCR ran roughly 7 to 12 cycles with a sample-barcoded 5' primer and J-beta primers. In TCRdb, the 5' RACE reads were re-called with MiXCR into one record per CDR3 protein. This table has 1.5 million to 2 million distinct CDR3 sequences, 28% appearing once. For every donor, a draw yielded about 10 milliliters of peripheral blood. CDR3 length: 12 amino acids. Germline V gene sequence: CDR1 SGHRS, CDR2 YFSETQ. The V and J ends lost 4 bases and 2 bases respectively, with 5 bases between them. Sequenced input: blood. The receptor comes from a woman aged 25 to 39 in good health. The chain uses TRBV5-1 and TRBJ2-3; D not certain. The CDR3 is CASSRHTDTQYF. Here the CDR3 DNA reads TGCGCCAGCAGCAGACACACAGATACGCAGTATTTT.